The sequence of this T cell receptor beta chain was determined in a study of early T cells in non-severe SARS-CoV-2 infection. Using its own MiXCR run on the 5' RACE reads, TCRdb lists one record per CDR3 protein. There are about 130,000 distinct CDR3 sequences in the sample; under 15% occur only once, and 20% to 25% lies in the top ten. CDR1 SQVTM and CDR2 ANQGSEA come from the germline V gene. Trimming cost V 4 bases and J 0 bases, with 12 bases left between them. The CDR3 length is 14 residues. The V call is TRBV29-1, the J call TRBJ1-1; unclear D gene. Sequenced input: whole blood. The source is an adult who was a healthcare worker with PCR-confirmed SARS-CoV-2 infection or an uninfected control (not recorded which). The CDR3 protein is CSVGGGTVNTEAFF. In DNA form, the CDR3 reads TGCAGCGTTGGTGGCGGTACAGTGAACACTGAAGCTTTCTTT.